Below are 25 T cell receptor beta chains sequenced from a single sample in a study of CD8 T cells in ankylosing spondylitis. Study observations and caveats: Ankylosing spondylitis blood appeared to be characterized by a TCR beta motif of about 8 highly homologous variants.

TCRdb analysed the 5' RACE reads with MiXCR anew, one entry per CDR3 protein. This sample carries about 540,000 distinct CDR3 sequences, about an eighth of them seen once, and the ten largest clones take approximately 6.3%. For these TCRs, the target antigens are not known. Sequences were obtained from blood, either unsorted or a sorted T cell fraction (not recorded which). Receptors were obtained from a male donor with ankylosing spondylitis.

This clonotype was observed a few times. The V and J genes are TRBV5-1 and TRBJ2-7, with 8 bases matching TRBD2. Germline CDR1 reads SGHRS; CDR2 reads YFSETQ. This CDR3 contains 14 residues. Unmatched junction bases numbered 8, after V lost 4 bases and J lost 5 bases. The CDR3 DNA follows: TGCGCCAGCAGCGCCAGCGGGAGAGGTGACGAGCAGTACTTC. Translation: CASSASGRGDEQYF.

This CDR3 reads CASSLGGARGATEAFF. CDR3 nucleotides: TGTGCCAGCAGCCTAGGAGGGGCACGAGGTGCCACTGAAGCTTTCTTT. The rearrangement links TRBV7-2 to TRBJ1-1; D possibly corresponds to TRBD1 (5 bases). The CDR3 spans 16 residues. Trimming took 5 bases from V and 4 from J, leaving 20 bases between them. The germline V gene has CDR1 SGHTA and CDR2 FQGNSA. The variable domain in full, with the rest retrieved from reference TRBV7-2 and TRBJ1-1, is GAGVSQSPSNKVTEKGKDVELRCDPISGHTALYWYRQSLGQGLEFLIYFQGNSAPDKSGLPSDRFSAERTGGSVSTLTIQRTQQEDSAVYLCASSLGGARGATEAFFGQGTRLTVV.

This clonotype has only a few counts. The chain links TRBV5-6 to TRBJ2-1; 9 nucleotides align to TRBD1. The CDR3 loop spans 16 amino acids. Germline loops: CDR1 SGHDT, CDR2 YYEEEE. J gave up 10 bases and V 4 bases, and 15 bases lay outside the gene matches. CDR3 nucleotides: TGTGCCAGCAGCATAGGACAGGGGCCTTTTGTTGTCGAGCAGTTCTTC. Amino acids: CASSIGQGPFVVEQFF.

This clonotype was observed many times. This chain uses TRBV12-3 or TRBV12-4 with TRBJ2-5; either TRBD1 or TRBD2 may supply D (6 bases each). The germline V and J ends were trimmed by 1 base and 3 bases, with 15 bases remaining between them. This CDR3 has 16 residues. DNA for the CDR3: TGTGCCAGCAGTTTAGAGTCGGGGGCGTGGGAAGAGACCCAGTACTTC. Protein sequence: CASSLESGAWEETQYF.

In DNA, the CDR3 is TGCGCCAGCACGGGGGTTCCTAGCACAGATACGCAGTATTTT. It is translated as CASTGVPSTDTQYF. V and J are TRBV5-1 and TRBJ2-3; possibly TRBD2 for D (6 bases). The CDR3 is 14 residues long. Trimming cost V 6 bases and J 0 bases, with 11 bases left between them. CDR1 is SGHRS and CDR2 is YFSETQ in the germline V gene.

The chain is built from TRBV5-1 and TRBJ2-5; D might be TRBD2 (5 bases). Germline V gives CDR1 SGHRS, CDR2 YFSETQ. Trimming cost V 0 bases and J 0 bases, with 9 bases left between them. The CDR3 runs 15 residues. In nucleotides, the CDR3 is TGCGCCAGCAGCTTGGTCGCGGGTAACCAAGAGACCCAGTACTTC. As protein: CASSLVAGNQETQYF.

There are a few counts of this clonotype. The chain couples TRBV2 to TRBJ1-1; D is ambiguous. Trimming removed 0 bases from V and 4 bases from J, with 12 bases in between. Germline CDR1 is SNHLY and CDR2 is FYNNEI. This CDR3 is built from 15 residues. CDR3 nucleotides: TGTGCCAGCAGTGAAGCGCAGGCCCTGGGCACTGAAGCTTTCTTT. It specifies CASSEAQALGTEAFF. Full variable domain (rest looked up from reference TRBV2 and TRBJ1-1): EPEVTQTPSHQVTQMGQEVILRCVPISNHLYFYWYRQILGQKVEFLVSFYNNEISEKSEIFDDQFSVERPDGSNFTLKIRSTKLEDSAMYFCASSEAQALGTEAFFGQGTRLTVV.

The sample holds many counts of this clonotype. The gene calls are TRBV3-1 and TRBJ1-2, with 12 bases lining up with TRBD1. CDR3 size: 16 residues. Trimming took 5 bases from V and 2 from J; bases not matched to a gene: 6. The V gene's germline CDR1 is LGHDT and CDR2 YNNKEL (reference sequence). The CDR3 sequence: CASSYRDRGQNYGYTF. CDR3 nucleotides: TGTGCCAGCAGCTACCGGGACAGGGGGCAGAACTATGGCTACACCTTC.

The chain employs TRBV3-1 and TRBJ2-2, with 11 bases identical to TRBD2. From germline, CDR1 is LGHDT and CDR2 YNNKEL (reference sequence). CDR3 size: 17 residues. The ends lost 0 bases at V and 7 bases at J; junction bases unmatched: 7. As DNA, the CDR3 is TGTGCCAGCAGCCAAGATCTGACTAGCGGGATTAACGGGGAGCTGTTTTTT. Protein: CASSQDLTSGINGELFF.

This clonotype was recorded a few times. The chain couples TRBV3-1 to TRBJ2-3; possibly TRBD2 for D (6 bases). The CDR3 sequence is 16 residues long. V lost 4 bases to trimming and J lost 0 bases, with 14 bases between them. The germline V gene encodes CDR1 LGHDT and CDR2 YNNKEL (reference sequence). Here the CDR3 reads CASSPLPSGSTDTQYF. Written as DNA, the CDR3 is TGTGCCAGCAGCCCCCTACCAAGCGGGAGCACAGATACGCAGTATTTT.

CDR3 sequence: CASGTTPNTGELFF. CDR3 DNA sequence: TGCGCCAGCGGGACTACTCCGAACACCGGGGAGCTGTTTTTT. The rearrangement joins TRBV5-1 to TRBJ2-2; 7 bases line up with TRBD2. Per the germline V gene, CDR1 is SGHRS and CDR2 is YFSETQ. This CDR3 has 14 residues. V lost 7 bases and J lost 0; bases outside the gene matches: 3.

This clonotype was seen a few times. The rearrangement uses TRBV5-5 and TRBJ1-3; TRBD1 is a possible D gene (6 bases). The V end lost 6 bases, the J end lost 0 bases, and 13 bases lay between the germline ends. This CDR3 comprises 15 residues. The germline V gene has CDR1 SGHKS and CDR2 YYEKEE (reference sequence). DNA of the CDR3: TGTGCCAGCATCCGTGGGGACAACTCTGGAAACACCATATATTTT. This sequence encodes CASIRGDNSGNTIYF.

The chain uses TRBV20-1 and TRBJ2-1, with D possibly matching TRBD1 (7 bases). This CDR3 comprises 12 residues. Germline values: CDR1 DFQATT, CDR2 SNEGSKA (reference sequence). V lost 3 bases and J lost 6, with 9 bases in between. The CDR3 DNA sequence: TGCAGTGCTAGTCAGGGGGGCAATGAGCAGTTCTTC. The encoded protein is CSASQGGNEQFF.

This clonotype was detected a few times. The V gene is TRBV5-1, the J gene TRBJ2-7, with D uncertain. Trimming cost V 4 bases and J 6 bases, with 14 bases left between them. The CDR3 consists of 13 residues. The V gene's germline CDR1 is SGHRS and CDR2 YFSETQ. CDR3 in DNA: TGCGCCAGCAGCCTAACCCACCTGAGCGAGCAGTACGTC. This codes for CASSLTHLSEQYV.

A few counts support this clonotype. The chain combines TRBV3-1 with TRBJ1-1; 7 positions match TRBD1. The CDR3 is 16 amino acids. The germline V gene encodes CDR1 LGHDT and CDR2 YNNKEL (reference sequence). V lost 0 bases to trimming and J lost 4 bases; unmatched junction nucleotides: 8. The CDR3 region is CASSQDQGVGGTEAFF. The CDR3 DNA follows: TGTGCCAGCAGCCAAGATCAGGGGGTGGGGGGCACTGAAGCTTTCTTT. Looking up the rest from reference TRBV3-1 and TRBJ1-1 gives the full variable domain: DTAVSQTPKYLVTQMGNDKSIKCEQNLGHDTMYWYKQDSKKFLKIMFSYNNKELIINETVPNRFSPKSPDKAHLNLHINSLELGDSAVYFCASSQDQGVGGTEAFFGQGTRLTVV.

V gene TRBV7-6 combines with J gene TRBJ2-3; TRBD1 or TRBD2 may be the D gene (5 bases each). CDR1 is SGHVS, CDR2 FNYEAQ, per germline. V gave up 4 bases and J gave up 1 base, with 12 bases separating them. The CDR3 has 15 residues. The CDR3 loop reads CASSSRMGGTDTQYF. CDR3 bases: TGTGCCAGCAGCTCCCGAATGGGGGGCACAGATACGCAGTATTTT.

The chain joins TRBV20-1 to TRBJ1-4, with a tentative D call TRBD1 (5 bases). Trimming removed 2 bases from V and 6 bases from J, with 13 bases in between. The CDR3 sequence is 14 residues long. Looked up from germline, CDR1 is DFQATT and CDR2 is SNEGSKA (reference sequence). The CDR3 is CSARKGSGDEKLFF. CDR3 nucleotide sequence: TGCAGTGCTAGAAAGGGGTCCGGTGATGAAAAACTGTTTTTT.

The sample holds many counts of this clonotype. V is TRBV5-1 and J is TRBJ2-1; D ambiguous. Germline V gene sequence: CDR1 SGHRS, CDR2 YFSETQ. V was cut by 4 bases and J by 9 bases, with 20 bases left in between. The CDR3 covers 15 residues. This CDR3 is CASSLDRRAESEQFF. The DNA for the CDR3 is TGCGCCAGCAGCCTGGACCGGCGAGCAGAAAGTGAGCAGTTCTTC.

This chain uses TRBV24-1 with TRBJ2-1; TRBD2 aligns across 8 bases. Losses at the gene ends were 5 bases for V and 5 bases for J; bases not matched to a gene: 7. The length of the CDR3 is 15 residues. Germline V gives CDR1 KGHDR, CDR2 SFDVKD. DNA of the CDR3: TGTGCCACCAGTGCGGCTGCGGGGGGCGACAATGAGCAGTTCTTC. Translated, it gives CATSAAAGGDNEQFF.

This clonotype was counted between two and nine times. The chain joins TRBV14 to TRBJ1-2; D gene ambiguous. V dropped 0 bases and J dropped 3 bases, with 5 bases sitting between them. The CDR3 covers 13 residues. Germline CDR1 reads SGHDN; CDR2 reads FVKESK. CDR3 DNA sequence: TGTGCCAGCAGCCAAGATGGATACTATGGCTACACCTTC. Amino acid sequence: CASSQDGYYGYTF.

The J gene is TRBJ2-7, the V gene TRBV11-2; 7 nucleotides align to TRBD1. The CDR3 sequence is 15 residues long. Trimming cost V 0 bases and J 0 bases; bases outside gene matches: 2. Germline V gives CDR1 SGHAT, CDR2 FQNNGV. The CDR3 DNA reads TGTGCCAGCAGCTTAGAAGCAGGGGGCTCCTACGAGCAGTACGTC. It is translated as CASSLEAGGSYEQYV.

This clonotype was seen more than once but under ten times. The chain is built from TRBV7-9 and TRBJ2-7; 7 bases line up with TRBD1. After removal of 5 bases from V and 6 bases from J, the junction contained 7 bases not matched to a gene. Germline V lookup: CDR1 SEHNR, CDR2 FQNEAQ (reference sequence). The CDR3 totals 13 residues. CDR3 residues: CASSARTGTEQYV. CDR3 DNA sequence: TGTGCCAGCAGCGCCCGGACAGGCACCGAGCAGTACGTC.

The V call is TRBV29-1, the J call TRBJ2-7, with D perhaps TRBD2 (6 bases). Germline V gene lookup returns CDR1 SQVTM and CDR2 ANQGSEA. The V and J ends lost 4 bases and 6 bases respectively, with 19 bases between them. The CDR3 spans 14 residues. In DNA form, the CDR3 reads TGCAGCGTTGGGGTTTCGAGCGGGTTCGGCGAGCAGTACTTC. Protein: CSVGVSSGFGEQYF.

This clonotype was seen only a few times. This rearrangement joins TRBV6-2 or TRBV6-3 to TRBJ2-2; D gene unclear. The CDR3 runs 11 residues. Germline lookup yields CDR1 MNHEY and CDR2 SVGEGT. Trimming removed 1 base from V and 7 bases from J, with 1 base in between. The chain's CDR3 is CASSYFGELFF. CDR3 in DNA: TGTGCCAGCAGTTACTTCGGGGAGCTGTTTTTT.

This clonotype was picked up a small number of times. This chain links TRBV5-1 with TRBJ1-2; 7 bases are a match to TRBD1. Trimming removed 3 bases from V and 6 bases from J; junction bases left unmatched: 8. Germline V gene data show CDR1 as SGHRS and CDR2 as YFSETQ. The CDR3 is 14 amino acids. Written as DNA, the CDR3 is TGCGCCAGCAGCTCCGGGACAGAGTGGCATGGCTACACCTTC. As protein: CASSSGTEWHGYTF. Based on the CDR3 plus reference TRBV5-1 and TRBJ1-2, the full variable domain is KAGVTQTPRYLIKTRGQQVTLSCSPISGHRSVSWYQQTPGQGLQFLFEYFSETQRNKGNFPGRFSGRQFSNSRSEMNVSTLELGDSALYLCASSSGTEWHGYTFGSGTRLTVV.